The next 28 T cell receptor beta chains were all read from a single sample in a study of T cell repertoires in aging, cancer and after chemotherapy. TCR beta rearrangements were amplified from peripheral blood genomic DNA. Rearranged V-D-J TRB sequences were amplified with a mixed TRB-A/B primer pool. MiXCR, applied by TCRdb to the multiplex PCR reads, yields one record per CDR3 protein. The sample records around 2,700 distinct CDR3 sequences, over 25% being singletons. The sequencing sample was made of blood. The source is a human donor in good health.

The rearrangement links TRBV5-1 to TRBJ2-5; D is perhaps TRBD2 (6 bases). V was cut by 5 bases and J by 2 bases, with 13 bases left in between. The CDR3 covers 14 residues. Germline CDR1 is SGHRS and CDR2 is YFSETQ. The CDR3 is CASREGTYQETQYF. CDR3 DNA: TGCGCCAGCAGAGAAGGGACTTATCAAGAGACCCAGTACTTC.

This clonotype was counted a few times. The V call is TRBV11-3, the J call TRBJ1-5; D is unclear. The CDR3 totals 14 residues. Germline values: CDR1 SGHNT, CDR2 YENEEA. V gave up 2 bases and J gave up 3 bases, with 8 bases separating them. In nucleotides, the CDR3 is TGTGCCAGCAGCTTACTGTCAGTCAATCAGCCCCAGCATTTT. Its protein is CASSLLSVNQPQHF.

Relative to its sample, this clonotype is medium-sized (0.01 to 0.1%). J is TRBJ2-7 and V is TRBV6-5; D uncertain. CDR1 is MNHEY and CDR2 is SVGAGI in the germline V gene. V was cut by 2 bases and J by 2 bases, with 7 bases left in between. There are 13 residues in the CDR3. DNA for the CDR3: TGTGCCAGCAGTTACGACGGAACCTACGAGCAGTACTTC. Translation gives CASSYDGTYEQYF.

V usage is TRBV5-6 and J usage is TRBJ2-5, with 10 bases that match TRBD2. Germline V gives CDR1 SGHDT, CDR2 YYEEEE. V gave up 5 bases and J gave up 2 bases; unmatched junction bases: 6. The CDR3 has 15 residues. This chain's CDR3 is CASRSGTSDQETQYF. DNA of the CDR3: TGTGCCAGCAGGTCCGGGACTAGCGATCAAGAGACCCAGTACTTC.

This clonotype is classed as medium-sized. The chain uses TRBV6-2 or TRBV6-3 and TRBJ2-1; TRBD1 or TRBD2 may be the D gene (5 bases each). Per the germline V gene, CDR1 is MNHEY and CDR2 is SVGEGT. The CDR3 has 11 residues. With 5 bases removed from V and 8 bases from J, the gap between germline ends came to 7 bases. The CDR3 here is CASSVGDEQFF. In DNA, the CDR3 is TGTGCCAGCAGTGTGGGGGATGAGCAGTTCTTC.

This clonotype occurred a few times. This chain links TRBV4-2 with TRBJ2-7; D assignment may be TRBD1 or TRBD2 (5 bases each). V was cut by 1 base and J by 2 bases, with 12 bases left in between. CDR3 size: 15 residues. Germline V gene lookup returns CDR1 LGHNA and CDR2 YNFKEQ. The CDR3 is CASSQGSQGAYEQYF. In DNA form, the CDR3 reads TGTGCCAGCAGCCAAGGCAGCCAGGGAGCCTACGAGCAGTACTTC.

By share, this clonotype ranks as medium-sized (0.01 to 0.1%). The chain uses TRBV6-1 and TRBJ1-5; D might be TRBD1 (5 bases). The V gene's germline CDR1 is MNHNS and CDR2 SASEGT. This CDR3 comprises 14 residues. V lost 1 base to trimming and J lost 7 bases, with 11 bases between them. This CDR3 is CASSEVGTLQPQHF. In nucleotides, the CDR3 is TGTGCCAGCAGTGAAGTTGGGACCTTACAGCCCCAGCATTTT.

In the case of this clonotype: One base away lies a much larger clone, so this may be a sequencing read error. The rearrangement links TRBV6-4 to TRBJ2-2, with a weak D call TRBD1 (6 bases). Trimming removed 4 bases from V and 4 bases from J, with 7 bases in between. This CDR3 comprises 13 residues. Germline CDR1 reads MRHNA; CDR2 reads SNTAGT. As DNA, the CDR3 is TGTGCCAGCAGTGGCAGGGGCACCGGGGAGCTGTTTTTT. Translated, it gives CASSGRGTGELFF.

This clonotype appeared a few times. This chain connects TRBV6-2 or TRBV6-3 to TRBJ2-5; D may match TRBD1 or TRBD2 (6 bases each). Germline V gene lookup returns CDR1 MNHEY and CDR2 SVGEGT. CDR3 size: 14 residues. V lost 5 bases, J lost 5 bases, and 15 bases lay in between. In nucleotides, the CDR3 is TGTGCCAGCAGTGTACAGGGTGGAGGGGAGACCCAGTACTTC. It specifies CASSVQGGGETQYF.

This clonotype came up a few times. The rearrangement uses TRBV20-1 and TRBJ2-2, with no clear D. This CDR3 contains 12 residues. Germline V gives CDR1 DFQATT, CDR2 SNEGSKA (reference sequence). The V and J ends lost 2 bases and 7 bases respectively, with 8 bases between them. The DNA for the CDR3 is TGCAGTGCTAGACAGGACGTCGGGGAGCTGTTTTTT. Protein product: CSARQDVGELFF.

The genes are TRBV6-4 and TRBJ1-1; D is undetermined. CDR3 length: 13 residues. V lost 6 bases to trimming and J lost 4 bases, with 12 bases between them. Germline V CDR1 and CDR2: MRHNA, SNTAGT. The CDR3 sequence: CASRGRAGTEAFF. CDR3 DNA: TGTGCCAGCAGGGGGAGGGCGGGCACTGAAGCTTTCTTT.

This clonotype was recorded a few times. The CDR3 DNA follows: TGTGCCAGCAGACGTACTAGCGAACCCTCCTACGAGCAGTACTTC. It encodes CASRRTSEPSYEQYF. The chain carries TRBV14 and TRBJ2-7, with 7 bases identical to TRBD2. J was trimmed by 0 bases and V by 6 bases; bases with no gene match: 8. Germline lookup yields CDR1 SGHDN and CDR2 FVKESK. The CDR3 sequence is 15 residues long.

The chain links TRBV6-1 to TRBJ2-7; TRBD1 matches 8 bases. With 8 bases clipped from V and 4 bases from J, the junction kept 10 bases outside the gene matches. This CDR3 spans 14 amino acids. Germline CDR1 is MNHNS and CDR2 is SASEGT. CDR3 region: CASVEGRGPYEQYF. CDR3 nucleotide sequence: TGTGCCAGCGTAGAGGGCAGGGGGCCTTACGAGCAGTACTTC.

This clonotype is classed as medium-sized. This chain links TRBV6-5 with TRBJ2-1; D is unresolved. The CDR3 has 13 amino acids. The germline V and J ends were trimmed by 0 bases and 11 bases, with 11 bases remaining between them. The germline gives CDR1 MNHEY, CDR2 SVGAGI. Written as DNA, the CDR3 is TGTGCCAGCAGTTACTCGTGGAGAAATCAGCAGTTCTTC. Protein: CASSYSWRNQQFF.

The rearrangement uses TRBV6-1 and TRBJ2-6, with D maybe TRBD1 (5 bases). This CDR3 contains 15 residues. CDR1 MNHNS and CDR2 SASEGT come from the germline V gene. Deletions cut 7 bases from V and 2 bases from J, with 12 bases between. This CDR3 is CASNLRETGANVLTF. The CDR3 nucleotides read TGTGCCAGCAATCTCAGGGAAACTGGGGCCAACGTCCTGACTTTC.

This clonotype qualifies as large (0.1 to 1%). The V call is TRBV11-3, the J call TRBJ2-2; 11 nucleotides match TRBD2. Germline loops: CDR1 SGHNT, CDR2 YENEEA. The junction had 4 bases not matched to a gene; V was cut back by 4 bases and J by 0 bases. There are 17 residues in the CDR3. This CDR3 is CASSSLTSGTNTGELFF. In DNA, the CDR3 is TGTGCCAGCAGCTCATTGACTAGCGGGACGAACACCGGGGAGCTGTTTTTT.

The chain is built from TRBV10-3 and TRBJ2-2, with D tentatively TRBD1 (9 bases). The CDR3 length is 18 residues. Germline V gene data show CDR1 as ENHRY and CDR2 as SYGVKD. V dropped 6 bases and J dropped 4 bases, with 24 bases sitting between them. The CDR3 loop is CAIRPGQGVAGSTGELFF. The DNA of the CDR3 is TGTGCCATCAGACCGGGACAGGGAGTAGCGGGATCCACCGGGGAGCTGTTTTTT.

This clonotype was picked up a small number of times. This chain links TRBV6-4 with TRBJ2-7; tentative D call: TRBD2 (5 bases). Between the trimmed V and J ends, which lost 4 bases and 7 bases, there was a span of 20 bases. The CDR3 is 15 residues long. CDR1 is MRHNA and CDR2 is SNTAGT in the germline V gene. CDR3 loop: CASSAFASGRWEQYF. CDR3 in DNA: TGTGCCAGCAGTGCCTTTGCGAGCGGCCGTTGGGAGCAGTACTTC.

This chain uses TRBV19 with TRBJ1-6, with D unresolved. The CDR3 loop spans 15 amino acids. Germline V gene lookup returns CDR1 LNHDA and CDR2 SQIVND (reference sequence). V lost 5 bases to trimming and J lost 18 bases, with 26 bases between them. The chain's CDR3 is CASSPSGISASGPHF. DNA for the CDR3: TGTGCCAGTAGTCCCTCCGGGATCTCCGCTAGTGGTCCCCACTTT.

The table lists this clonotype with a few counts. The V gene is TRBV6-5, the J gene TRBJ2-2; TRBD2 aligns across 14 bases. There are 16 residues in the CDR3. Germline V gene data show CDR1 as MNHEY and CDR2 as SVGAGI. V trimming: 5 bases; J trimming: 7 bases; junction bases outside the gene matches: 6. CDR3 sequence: CASSKTSGRGSGELFF. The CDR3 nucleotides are TGTGCCAGCAGTAAGACTAGCGGGAGGGGTAGCGGGGAGCTGTTTTTT.

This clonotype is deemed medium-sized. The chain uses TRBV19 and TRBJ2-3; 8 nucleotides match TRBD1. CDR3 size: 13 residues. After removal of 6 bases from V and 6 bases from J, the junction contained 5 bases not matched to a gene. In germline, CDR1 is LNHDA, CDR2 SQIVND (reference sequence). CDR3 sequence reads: CASRGTGGDTQYF. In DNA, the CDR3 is TGTGCCAGTAGGGGGACAGGAGGGGATACGCAGTATTTT.

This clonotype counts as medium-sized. Here the CDR3 DNA reads TGTGCCAGCAGTGAAGGAGGCGGCTCCTACAATGAGCAGTTCTTC. Protein product: CASSEGGGSYNEQFF. The chain has TRBV6-1 and TRBJ2-1; D call uncertain. Germline values: CDR1 MNHNS, CDR2 SASEGT. Trimming stripped 1 base from V and 0 bases from J, with 7 bases between. The length of the CDR3 is 15 residues.

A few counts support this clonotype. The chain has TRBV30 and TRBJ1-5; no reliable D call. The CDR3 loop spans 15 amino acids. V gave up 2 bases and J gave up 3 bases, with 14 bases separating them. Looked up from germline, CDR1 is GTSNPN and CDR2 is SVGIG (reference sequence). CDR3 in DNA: TGTGCCTGGAGTTATGTAGGCAGGAACAATCAGCCCCAGCATTTT. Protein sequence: CAWSYVGRNNQPQHF.

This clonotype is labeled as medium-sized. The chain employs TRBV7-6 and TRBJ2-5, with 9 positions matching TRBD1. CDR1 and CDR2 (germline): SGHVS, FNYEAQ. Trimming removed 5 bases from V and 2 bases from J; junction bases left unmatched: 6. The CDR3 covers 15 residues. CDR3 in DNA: TGTGCCAGCAGCGGAGGGACAGGGTGGCAAGAGACCCAGTACTTC. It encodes CASSGGTGWQETQYF.

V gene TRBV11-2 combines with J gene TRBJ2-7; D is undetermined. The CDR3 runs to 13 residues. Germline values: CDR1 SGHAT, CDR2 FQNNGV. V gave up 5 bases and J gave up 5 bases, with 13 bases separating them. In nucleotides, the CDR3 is TGTGCCAGCAGCCCTCCGTGGATAGACGAGCAGTACTTC. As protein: CASSPPWIDEQYF.

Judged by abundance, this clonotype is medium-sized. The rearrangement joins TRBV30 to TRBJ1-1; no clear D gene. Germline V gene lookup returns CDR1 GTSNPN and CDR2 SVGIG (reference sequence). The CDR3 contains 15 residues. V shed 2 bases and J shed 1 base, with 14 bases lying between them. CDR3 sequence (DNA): TGTGCCTGGAGTTCTAGAATCGGCGGGAACACTGAAGCTTTCTTT. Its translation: CAWSSRIGGNTEAFF. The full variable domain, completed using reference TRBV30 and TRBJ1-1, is SQTIHQWPATLVQPVGSPLSLECTVEGTSNPNLYWYRQAAGRGLQLLFYSVGIGQISSEVPQNLSASRPQDRQFILSSKKLLLSDSGFYLCAWSSRIGGNTEAFFGQGTRLTVV.

In DNA form, the CDR3 reads TGTGCCAGCAGCCTACTAGCGGGAGGGCAGGATACGCAGTATTTT. The encoded protein is CASSLLAGGQDTQYF. V gene TRBV7-9 combines with J gene TRBJ2-3, with 13 bases fitting TRBD2. The CDR3 is 15 residues long. The ends lost 5 bases at V and 6 bases at J; junction bases unmatched: 5. Germline CDR1 SEHNR, CDR2 FQNEAQ (reference sequence).

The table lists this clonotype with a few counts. The CDR3 region is CASEGANEQFF. The CDR3 DNA reads as TGTGCCAGCGAAGGGGCCAATGAGCAGTTCTTC. The chain is built from TRBV7-9 and TRBJ2-1; a weak D match, TRBD1 (5 bases). This CDR3 region has 11 residues. Trimming shortened V by 8 bases and J by 6 bases, and 8 bases separated the two germline ends. Germline CDR1 reads SEHNR; CDR2 reads FQNEAQ (reference sequence).